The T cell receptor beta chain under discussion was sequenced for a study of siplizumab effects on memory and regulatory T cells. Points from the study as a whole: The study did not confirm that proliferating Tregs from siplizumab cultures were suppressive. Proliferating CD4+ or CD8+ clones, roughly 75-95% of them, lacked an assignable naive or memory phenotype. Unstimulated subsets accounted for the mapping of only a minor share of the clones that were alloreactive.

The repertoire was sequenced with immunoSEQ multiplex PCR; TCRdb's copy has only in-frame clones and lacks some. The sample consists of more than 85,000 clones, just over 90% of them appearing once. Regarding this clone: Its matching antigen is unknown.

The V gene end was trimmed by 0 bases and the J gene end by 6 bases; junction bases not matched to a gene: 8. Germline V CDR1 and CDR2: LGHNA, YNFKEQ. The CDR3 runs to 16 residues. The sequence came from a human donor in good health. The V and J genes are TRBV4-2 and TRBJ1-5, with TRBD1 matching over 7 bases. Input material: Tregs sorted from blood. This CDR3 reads CASSQDPRQGRQPQHF. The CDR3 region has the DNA TGTGCCAGCAGCCAAGATCCCCGACAGGGTCGTCAGCCCCAGCATTTT.